The present T cell receptor (beta chain) was sequenced within a study of blood T cell repertoires in COVID-19. Study details: Some COVID-19 samples were acute and others convalescent; all came from the United States, Italy and Spain. PBMCs, B-cell-depleted T cells, or T cells were the source of the cDNA or gDNA that made up the material.

This CDR3 comprises 12 residues. Germline loops: CDR1 MNHEY, CDR2 SVGAGI. V was cut by 8 bases and J by 7 bases, with 15 bases left in between. Seattle patients were enrolled while actively infected and followed longitudinally. As originally analysed: Reference gene primer amplification yielded estimated nucleated cell counts. Produced via immunoSEQ multiplex PCR; TCRdb's table is partial and in-frame only. D and trimming were read from the DNA, whereas the V and J calls and clone size are those reported in that table. The repertoire holds about 160,000 clones, with approximately 84% as singletons. The clonotype comes from a woman aged 45-65 years with COVID-19, enrolled during active disease. What was sequenced was peripheral blood. The V gene is TRBV6-5, the J gene TRBJ2-7, with D possibly TRBD2 on 5 matching bases. CDR3 nucleotides: TGTGCCAGCCTATCGGAATCGGGGGAGCAGTACTTC. It specifies CASLSESGEQYF.